The 8 T cell receptor beta chains below were found in one sample sequenced in a study of blood T cell repertoires in COVID-19. Sequencing used immunoSEQ multiplex PCR; TCRdb keeps in-frame clones, though not all of them. The sample lists 310,000 or so clones, roughly 87% occurring once. Sequencing was carried out using PBMCs or T cells enriched from blood (not recorded which). These receptors came from a woman between 18 and 29 years old who had recovered from COVID-19.

This clone was seen a single time. The chain has TRBV18 and TRBJ1-2; TRBD1 might be the D (5 bases). Germline V gene lookup returns CDR1 KGHSH and CDR2 LQKENI. The CDR3 is 16 amino acids. V was cut by 4 bases and J by 0 bases, with 15 bases left in between. The CDR3 loop reads CASSQTGGLANYGYTF. The CDR3 nucleotides are TGTGCCAGCTCACAAACCGGGGGATTAGCTAACTATGGCTACACCTTC.

The chain combines TRBV30 with TRBJ2-3; TRBD2 aligns across 9 bases. Looked up from germline, CDR1 is GTSNPN and CDR2 is SVGIG (reference sequence). The CDR3 spans 15 residues. The V and J ends lost 2 bases and 2 bases, in that order; junction bases with no gene match: 5. CDR3 coding DNA: TGTGCCTGGAGTCAGCAGCGGGGGGACACAGATACGCAGTATTTT. It yields the protein CAWSQQRGDTDTQYF. The variable domain in full, completed from reference TRBV30 and TRBJ2-3, reads SQTIHQWPATLVQPVGSPLSLECTVEGTSNPNLYWYRQAAGRGLQLLFYSVGIGQISSEVPQNLSASRPQDRQFILSSKKLLLSDSGFYLCAWSQQRGDTDTQYFGPGTRLTVL.

This clone was seen only once. V gene TRBV5-1 combines with J gene TRBJ2-2; 10 nucleotides line up with TRBD1. V lost 4 bases, J lost 2 bases, and 5 bases stayed unmatched. This CDR3 has 16 residues. Per the germline V gene, CDR1 is SGHRS and CDR2 is YFSETQ. The CDR3 here is CASSLGTGVNTGELFF. DNA for the CDR3: TGCGCCAGCAGCCTTGGGACAGGGGTCAACACCGGGGAGCTGTTTTTT.

V and J are TRBV6-5 and TRBJ1-4; TRBD1 agrees at 10 bases. The germline V gene has CDR1 MNHEY and CDR2 SVGAGI. V trimming: 2 bases; J trimming: 6 bases; junction bases outside the gene matches: 6. The CDR3 is 16 residues long. CDR3: CASSYNRGTGDEKLFF. Written as DNA, the CDR3 is TGTGCCAGCAGTTACAATCGAGGGACAGGGGATGAAAAACTGTTTTTT.

The chain links TRBV6-2 or TRBV6-3 to TRBJ1-1, with D possibly matching TRBD1 (5 bases). This CDR3 contains 12 residues. Germline loops: CDR1 MNHEY, CDR2 SVGEGT. V was shortened by 2 bases and J by 11 bases, with 12 bases between the two germline ends. The CDR3, as DNA: TGTGCCAGCAGTTACCCAGCGCGGGGGGCTTTCTTT. It encodes CASSYPARGAFF.

The V and J genes are TRBV5-1 and TRBJ1-2; possible D gene TRBD1, 5 bases. CDR3 length: 14 residues. Trimming removed 5 bases at V and 4 bases at J, with 15 bases between. The germline V gene has CDR1 SGHRS and CDR2 YFSETQ. The CDR3 sequence is CASRVAGESYGYTF. The DNA of the CDR3 is TGCGCCAGCAGGGTGGCGGGGGAAAGCTATGGCTACACCTTC.

The V and J genes are TRBV27 and TRBJ1-2, with no clear D. Germline loops: CDR1 MNHEY, CDR2 SMNVEV (reference sequence). V shed 1 base and J shed 0 bases, with 15 bases lying between them. This CDR3 has 17 amino acids. This CDR3 is CASSLLAELQANYGYTF. CDR3 sequence (DNA): TGTGCCAGCAGTTTATTGGCAGAACTACAAGCTAACTATGGCTACACCTTC.

The V call is TRBV28, the J call TRBJ1-2; D not resolved. CDR1 and CDR2 from the germline V gene are MDHEN and SYDVKM. CDR3 length: 11 amino acids. Trimming took off 6 bases at V and 7 bases at J, with 9 bases between the two ends. This chain's CDR3 is CASSNSVGYTF. CDR3 DNA sequence: TGTGCCAGCAGCAATAGCGTTGGCTACACCTTC.